A single sample gave rise to the 14 T cell receptor beta chains below, sequenced in a study of blood T cell repertoires in COVID-19. Data came from immunoSEQ multiplex PCR; TCRdb stores just in-frame clones and leaves some out. The sample has some 80,000 clones; just under 85% are singletons. Sequencing was carried out using peripheral blood. These receptors all come from an elderly man with active or convalescent COVID-19.

This sequence joins TRBV24-1 and TRBJ1-3; TRBD1 might be the D (5 bases). This CDR3 comprises 14 residues. V dropped 4 bases and J dropped 8 bases, with 14 bases sitting between them. From germline, CDR1 is KGHDR and CDR2 SFDVKD. In DNA form, the CDR3 reads TGTGCCACCAGTGACCCAGGGTTTGCGGACACCATATATTTT. It specifies CATSDPGFADTIYF.

J is TRBJ2-2 and V is TRBV9, with TRBD2 identical over 10 bases. CDR1 and CDR2 (germline): SGDLS, YYNGEE. The CDR3 is 16 amino acids. J was trimmed by 5 bases and V by 4 bases; bases with no gene match: 8. The CDR3, as DNA: TGTGCCAGCAGCCCGCGGGGACTAGCGATAACCGGGGAGCTGTTTTTT. Translating it yields CASSPRGLAITGELFF.

V gene TRBV18 combines with J gene TRBJ1-5; 7 bases agree with TRBD1. Germline V gene lookup returns CDR1 KGHSH and CDR2 LQKENI. V lost 5 bases to trimming and J lost 3 bases; unmatched junction nucleotides: 7. This CDR3 is 15 amino acids long. CDR3 sequence (DNA): TGTGCCAGCTCAAGTACAGGGGCCGTCAATCAGCCCCAGCATTTT. It codes for CASSSTGAVNQPQHF.

The chain combines TRBV7-2 with TRBJ2-3; TRBD2 matches 8 bases. V shed 6 bases, J shed 0 bases, and the junction held 8 bases outside the gene matches. CDR3 size: 16 residues. The germline gives CDR1 SGHTA, CDR2 FQGNSA. In nucleotides, the CDR3 is TGTGCCAGCAGTTTAAGCGGGAGCACTAGCACAGATACGCAGTATTTT. Its protein product is CASSLSGSTSTDTQYF.

The chain recombines TRBV10-2 with TRBJ2-3; TRBD2 agrees at 11 bases. Germline V gene lookup returns CDR1 WSHSY and CDR2 SAAADI. The CDR3 has 17 amino acids. After removal of 7 bases from V and 0 bases from J, the junction contained 9 bases not matched to a gene. The chain's CDR3 is CASKVVGTSGSTDTQYF. In DNA, the CDR3 is TGCGCCAGCAAAGTGGTGGGGACTAGCGGCAGCACAGATACGCAGTATTTT.

A single count supports this clone. The rearrangement links TRBV6-6 to TRBJ2-3, with D possibly matching TRBD2 (6 bases). From germline, CDR1 is MNHNY and CDR2 SVGAGI (reference sequence). There are 11 residues in the CDR3. CDR3 amino acids: CASGLTDTQYF. CDR3 coding DNA: TGTGCTTCGGGACTGACAGATACGCAGTATTTT.

The chain links TRBV9 to TRBJ2-1; TRBD2 is a possible D gene (6 bases). CDR1 SGDLS and CDR2 YYNGEE come from the germline V gene. The V end was cut by 3 bases, the J end by 4 bases, with 20 bases between. CDR3 length: 17 amino acids. Here the CDR3 DNA reads TGTGCCAGCAGCGACGGACTTAGTGGGAGCGGGTACAATGAGCAGTTCTTC. Its protein product is CASSDGLSGSGYNEQFF.

This clone has just one count. The V gene is TRBV5-6, the J gene TRBJ2-1, with TRBD2 identical over 13 bases. V was clipped by 0 bases and J by 6 bases; unmatched bases: 0. Germline lookup yields CDR1 SGHDT and CDR2 YYEEEE. This CDR3 is 15 amino acids long. The CDR3, as DNA: TGTGCCAGCAGCTTGGGACTAGCGGGAGGCAATGAGCAGTTCTTC. It encodes CASSLGLAGGNEQFF.

The V gene is TRBV9, the J gene TRBJ2-3; maybe TRBD2 (7 bases). In germline, CDR1 is SGDLS, CDR2 YYNGEE. This CDR3 is 16 amino acids long. Between the trimmed V and J ends, which lost 0 bases and 1 base, there was a span of 12 bases. The CDR3 loop is CASSVGGGGGTDTQYF. The CDR3 bases are TGTGCCAGCAGCGTAGGAGGCGGGGGCGGCACAGATACGCAGTATTTT. The entire variable domain, with the rest obtained from reference TRBV9 and TRBJ2-3, is as follows: DSGVTQTPKHLITATGQRVTLRCSPRSGDLSVYWYQQSLDQGLQFLIQYYNGEERAKGNILERFSAQQFPDLHSELNLSSLELGDSALYFCASSVGGGGGTDTQYFGPGTRLTVL.

The chain uses TRBV7-2 and TRBJ2-5; 7 bases map to TRBD1. Trimming took 5 bases from V and 0 from J; bases not matched to a gene: 3. The CDR3 loop spans 14 amino acids. Per germline, CDR1 SGHTA and CDR2 FQGNSA. The DNA for the CDR3 is TGTGCCAGCAGCCCCGGGACAGACCAAGAGACCCAGTACTTC. This gives the protein CASSPGTDQETQYF.

The chain couples TRBV6-5 to TRBJ2-7, with 8 bases that match TRBD1. CDR1 and CDR2 from the germline V gene are MNHEY and SVGAGI. V was pared by 6 bases and J by 6 bases, with 7 bases of the junction left unmatched. This CDR3 contains 13 residues. In DNA, the CDR3 is TGTGCCAGCAGCCAACGTGACAGGGGCGAGCAGTACGTC. It is translated as CASSQRDRGEQYV.

This sequence joins TRBV15 and TRBJ1-2; 8 positions agree with TRBD1. CDR1 LNHNV and CDR2 YYDKDF come from the germline V gene (reference sequence). J was trimmed by 6 bases and V by 1 base; bases with no gene match: 4. CDR3 length: 14 residues. CDR3 in DNA: TGTGCCACCAGCAGAGTCGGACAGGGCGATGGCTACACCTTC. Its protein product is CATSRVGQGDGYTF. Complete variable domain (other parts from reference TRBV15 and TRBJ1-2): DAMVIQNPRYQVTQFGKPVTLSCSQTLNHNVMYWYQQKSSQAPKLLFHYYDKDFNNEADTPDNFQSRRPNTSFCFLDIRSPGLGDTAMYLCATSRVGQGDGYTFGSGTRLTVV.

V is TRBV19 and J is TRBJ1-3; 7 bases match TRBD1. CDR1 and CDR2 (germline): LNHDA, SQIVND (reference sequence). CDR3 size: 14 residues. The V gene end was trimmed by 5 bases and the J gene end by 8 bases; junction bases not matched to a gene: 9. CDR3: CASSPRQGGHTIYF. The CDR3 DNA reads as TGTGCCAGTAGTCCAAGACAGGGCGGACACACCATATATTTT.

The chain couples TRBV5-4 to TRBJ1-1; perhaps TRBD1 as D (5 bases). The CDR3 extends over 14 amino acids. V shed 1 base and J shed 4 bases, with 11 bases lying between them. Germline CDR1 is SGHNT and CDR2 is YYREEE (reference sequence). CDR3 nucleotides: TGTGCCAGCAGCTTGCAGGGCGATAGCACTGAAGCTTTCTTT. This gives the protein CASSLQGDSTEAFF.